The 25 T cell receptor beta chains below come from one sample, sequenced in a study of patients and donors after allogeneic stem cell transplantation. TCRdb re-derived calls from the RT-PCR reads in MiXCR, one entry per CDR3 protein. The data hold 800,000 to 1,000,000 distinct CDR3 sequences, with 15% to 20% observed a single time. Sequences were obtained from blood, either unsorted or a sorted T cell fraction (not recorded which). The receptors come from a human donor who was either an allogeneic HSCT recipient or a stem cell or donor lymphocyte infusion donor (not recorded which). It is not recorded whose cells these are; they may come from a transplant donor.

Worth noting for this clonotype: Being one base from a much bigger clone, this may be a read error. V is TRBV5-1 and J is TRBJ2-7, with 8 bases lining up with TRBD2. The germline CDR1 and CDR2 sequences are SGHRS and YFSETQ. CDR3 length: 13 residues. CDR3 amino acids: CASAETSDHERYF. The CDR3 nucleotides read TGCGCCAGCGCCGAGACTAGCGACCACGAGCGGTACTTC.

This clonotype showed up just a few times. The chain has TRBV7-2 and TRBJ2-2, with D perhaps TRBD1 or TRBD2 (5 bases each). Germline V gene sequence: CDR1 SGHTA, CDR2 FQGNSA. The V gene lost 3 bases and the J gene lost 6 bases, with 14 bases spanning the gap. The CDR3 covers 15 residues. The CDR3 sequence is CASSFGTFLPGELFF. The CDR3 coding sequence is TGTGCCAGCAGCTTCGGGACCTTCCTCCCCGGGGAGCTGTTTTTT.

This clonotype has ten or more counts. J is TRBJ1-2 and V is TRBV12-3 or TRBV12-4; no firm D call. Trimming removed 3 bases from V and 0 bases from J, with 11 bases in between. The CDR3 is 15 residues long. As DNA, the CDR3 is TGTGCCAGCAGTTTGGACCTTAAAGCTAACTATGGCTACACCTTC. Its protein product is CASSLDLKANYGYTF.

This clonotype was seen a handful of times. This rearrangement joins TRBV29-1 to TRBJ2-6; no reliable D call. CDR3 length: 15 amino acids. The germline V gene has CDR1 SQVTM and CDR2 ANQGSEA. V lost 0 bases and J lost 0, with 6 bases in between. The CDR3 bases are TGCAGCGTTGAAGAGAAAGTCTCTGGGGCCAACGTCCTGACTTTC. This translates into CSVEEKVSGANVLTF. Complete variable domain (other parts from reference TRBV29-1 and TRBJ2-6): SAVISQKPSRDICQRGTSLTIQCQVDSQVTMMFWYRQQPGQSLTLIATANQGSEATYESGFVIDKFPISRPNLTFSTLTVSNMSPEDSSIYLCSVEEKVSGANVLTFGAGSRLTVL.

In its sample, this clonotype was seen a few times. This chain connects TRBV6-1 to TRBJ2-2; TRBD2 is a possible D gene (6 bases). Germline V gene lookup returns CDR1 MNHNS and CDR2 SASEGT. V lost 6 bases and J 7 bases, leaving 27 bases between the germline ends. This CDR3 region has 18 residues. The CDR3 sequence is CASSPTTPRAGWNGELFF. DNA of the CDR3: TGTGCCAGCAGCCCCACGACCCCCCGGGCGGGGTGGAACGGGGAGCTGTTTTTT.

The table lists this clonotype with a count of one. The rearrangement uses TRBV7-3 and TRBJ2-2; unclear D gene. Germline loops: CDR1 SGHTA, CDR2 FQGTGA. The CDR3 is made up of 13 amino acids. Trimming removed 7 bases from V and 5 bases from J, with 11 bases in between. CDR3 DNA sequence: TGTGCCAGCACCCGTCCCGGGACCGGGGAGCTGTTTTTT. The encoded protein is CASTRPGTGELFF.

The rearrangement joins TRBV12-3 or TRBV12-4 to TRBJ2-7; 10 nucleotides match TRBD1. CDR3 length equals 17 residues. V trimming: 1 base; J trimming: 2 bases; junction bases outside the gene matches: 8. CDR3 sequence: CASSLGPTDRGPYEQYF. In DNA form, the CDR3 reads TGTGCCAGCAGTTTAGGCCCTACTGACAGGGGGCCCTACGAGCAGTACTTC.

The chain couples TRBV29-1 to TRBJ1-2; 12 positions agree with TRBD1. The CDR3 is made up of 12 amino acids. V shed 4 bases and J 8 bases; nucleotides not matched to a gene: 2. Germline V lookup: CDR1 SQVTM, CDR2 ANQGSEA. CDR3 DNA sequence: TGCAGCGTTGGGGACAGGGGGCGAGGCTACACCTTC. Translating gives CSVGDRGRGYTF.

The V call is TRBV7-2, the J call TRBJ1-2; D gene ambiguous. V gave up 3 bases and J gave up 1 base, with 6 bases separating them. CDR3 length: 13 amino acids. Germline values: CDR1 SGHTA, CDR2 FQGNSA. In DNA, the CDR3 is TGTGCCAGCAGCTTCAGGTTTAACTATGGCTACACCTTC. This sequence encodes CASSFRFNYGYTF.

This clonotype came up a few times. The chain links TRBV28 to TRBJ2-1; 9 bases align to TRBD2. The length of the CDR3 is 16 residues. Germline V CDR1 and CDR2: MDHEN, SYDVKM. With 5 bases clipped from V and 9 bases from J, the junction kept 14 bases outside the gene matches. CDR3 region: CASSPPTSGTVGEQFF. The DNA of the CDR3 is TGTGCCAGCAGTCCGCCGACTAGCGGCACGGTCGGTGAGCAGTTCTTC.

The chain is built from TRBV6-5 and TRBJ2-2, with 11 bases identical to TRBD2. The CDR3 length is 16 residues. The V segment lost 0 bases and the J segment 7 bases; nucleotides outside the gene matches: 4. The germline V gene has CDR1 MNHEY and CDR2 SVGAGI. The chain's CDR3 is CASSYSLAGAVGELFF. The CDR3 DNA sequence: TGTGCCAGCAGTTACTCACTAGCGGGAGCGGTCGGGGAGCTGTTTTTT.

This chain uses TRBV29-1 with TRBJ1-5; 12 bases fit TRBD1. CDR3 length: 17 residues. Germline CDR1 reads SQVTM; CDR2 reads ANQGSEA. The V and J ends lost 6 bases and 3 bases, in that order; junction bases with no gene match: 12. The CDR3 sequence: CSVQLPGQGAINQPQHF. DNA for the CDR3: TGCAGCGTCCAATTACCGGGACAGGGGGCTATCAATCAGCCCCAGCATTTT.

The rearrangement joins TRBV5-1 to TRBJ2-1, with no clear D. The CDR3 covers 12 residues. Trimming pared 3 bases from V and 9 bases from J, leaving 10 bases between. The V gene's germline CDR1 is SGHRS and CDR2 YFSETQ. In DNA form, the CDR3 reads TGCGCCAGCAGCTGGGCTGTCAGTGAGCAGTTCTTC. Amino acid sequence: CASSWAVSEQFF.

A few counts support this clonotype. The V gene is TRBV7-2, the J gene TRBJ2-4, with TRBD1 as a possible D gene (6 bases). The germline V gene encodes CDR1 SGHTA and CDR2 FQGNSA. Trimming removed 0 bases at V and 9 bases at J, with 18 bases between. CDR3 length: 16 amino acids. In DNA form, the CDR3 reads TGTGCCAGCAGCTTAGCGGACACAGGGTGGGGTGGCATTCAGTACTTC. Translation gives CASSLADTGWGGIQYF.

V is TRBV5-4 and J is TRBJ2-1; D ambiguous. The V end was cut by 0 bases, the J end by 15 bases, with 13 bases between. The CDR3 is 12 amino acids. Looked up from germline, CDR1 is SGHNT and CDR2 is YYREEE (reference sequence). The CDR3 DNA follows: TGTGCCAGCAGCTTGGACAGTACTATAACGTTCTTC. This codes for CASSLDSTITFF. Together with reference TRBV5-4 and TRBJ2-1, the CDR3 gives the full variable domain: ETGVTQSPTHLIKTRGQQVTLRCSSQSGHNTVSWYQQALGQGPQFIFQYYREEENGRGNFPPRFSGLQFPNYSSELNVNALELDDSALYLCASSLDSTITFFGPGTRLTVL.

The sample holds many counts of this clonotype. The chain carries TRBV12-3 or TRBV12-4 and TRBJ2-5; TRBD1 or TRBD2 may be the D gene (5 bases each). Trimming removed 5 bases at V and 5 bases at J, with 18 bases between. The CDR3 sequence is 15 residues long. This CDR3 is CASSRRTSGMETQYF. CDR3 sequence (DNA): TGTGCCAGCAGTAGGAGGACTTCAGGGATGGAGACCCAGTACTTC.

The chain employs TRBV5-1 and TRBJ2-7; tentatively, D is TRBD1 (6 bases). The germline CDR1 and CDR2 sequences are SGHRS and YFSETQ. This CDR3 is built from 15 residues. Trimming cost V 0 bases and J 2 bases, with 12 bases left between them. The CDR3 sequence is CASSLGGQNTYEQYF. As DNA, the CDR3 is TGCGCCAGCAGCTTGGGGGGGCAGAATACCTACGAGCAGTACTTC.

With respect to this clonotype: One end of the junction is discordant with germline, which a read error may explain. The chain has TRBV7-2 and TRBJ1-6; D is unclear. CDR3 length: 15 amino acids. In germline, CDR1 is SGHTA, CDR2 FQGNSA. CDR3 residues: CASSLNAVYTSPLHF. DNA of the CDR3: TGTGCCAGCAGCTTAAATGCCGTCTATACTTCACCCCTCCACTTT. The complete variable domain, with remaining parts taken from reference TRBV7-2 and TRBJ1-6, reads GAGVSQSPSNKVTEKGKDVELRCDPISGHTALYWYRQSLGQGLEFLIYFQGNSAPDKSGLPSDRFSAERTGGSVSTLTIQRTQQEDSAVYLCASSLNAVYTSPLHFGNGTRLTVT.

The genes are TRBV20-1 and TRBJ2-2, with 7 positions matching TRBD2. Germline CDR1 is DFQATT and CDR2 is SNEGSKA (reference sequence). V lost 3 bases, J lost 5 bases, and 3 bases stayed unmatched. This CDR3 spans 13 amino acids. CDR3 nucleotide sequence: TGCAGTGCTAGGGGGGGAGGGACCGGGGAGCTGTTTTTT. Translation: CSARGGGTGELFF.

V usage is TRBV5-1 and J usage is TRBJ2-3, with a possible D match to TRBD1 (6 bases). The V end was cut by 4 bases, the J end by 3 bases, with 12 bases between. Germline V gene lookup returns CDR1 SGHRS and CDR2 YFSETQ. This CDR3 is built from 14 residues. The CDR3 DNA reads TGCGCCAGCAGCATCGGGCAGGGGACAGATACGCAGTATTTT. Amino acid sequence: CASSIGQGTDTQYF.

This clonotype was detected a few times. The chain carries TRBV18 and TRBJ1-1, with D possibly matching TRBD1 (5 bases). V dropped 5 bases and J dropped 3 bases, with 13 bases sitting between them. The germline gives CDR1 KGHSH, CDR2 LQKENI. CDR3 length equals 14 residues. CDR3 sequence: CASSMGRVYTEAFF. The DNA of the CDR3 is TGTGCCAGCTCAATGGGACGGGTATACACTGAAGCTTTCTTT. The full variable domain, with the rest looked up from reference TRBV18 and TRBJ1-1, is NAGVMQNPRHLVRRRGQEARLRCSPMKGHSHVYWYRQLPEEGLKFMVYLQKENIIDESGMPKERFSAEFPKEGPSILRIQQVVRGDSAAYFCASSMGRVYTEAFFGQGTRLTVV.

This clonotype was counted a few times. The chain carries TRBV20-1 and TRBJ2-3; TRBD1 matches at 8 bases. Germline lookup yields CDR1 DFQATT and CDR2 SNEGSKA (reference sequence). The ends lost 4 bases at V and 2 bases at J; junction bases unmatched: 8. This CDR3 comprises 15 residues. CDR3 sequence: CSAMTGARPTDTQYF. CDR3 nucleotides: TGCAGTGCTATGACAGGGGCCCGTCCCACAGATACGCAGTATTTT.

The J gene is TRBJ2-3, the V gene TRBV5-6; 14 bases are a match to TRBD2. Trimming cost V 3 bases and J 2 bases; bases outside gene matches: 8. The CDR3 runs to 18 residues. The germline CDR1 and CDR2 sequences are SGHDT and YYEEEE. The CDR3 nucleotides are TGTGCCAGCAGCTCTGAAGGACTAGCGGGAGGTTTCACAGATACGCAGTATTTT. This sequence encodes CASSSEGLAGGFTDTQYF. The full variable domain, with the rest looked up from reference TRBV5-6 and TRBJ2-3, is DAGVTQSPTHLIKTRGQQVTLRCSPKSGHDTVSWYQQALGQGPQFIFQYYEEEERQRGNFPDRFSGHQFPNYSSELNVNALLLGDSALYLCASSSEGLAGGFTDTQYFGPGTRLTVL.

The chain uses TRBV15 and TRBJ1-2; D possibly corresponds to TRBD1 (6 bases). The CDR3 has 16 amino acids. V lost 2 bases to trimming and J lost 8 bases, with 21 bases between them. Germline V gene data show CDR1 as LNHNV and CDR2 as YYDKDF (reference sequence). CDR3 loop: CATSRKAGASPEGYTF. Written as DNA, the CDR3 is TGTGCCACCAGCAGAAAGGCGGGGGCTTCTCCGGAAGGCTACACCTTC.

The chain joins TRBV11-1 to TRBJ2-5, with TRBD2 as a possible D gene (6 bases). The CDR3 runs to 13 residues. Deletions cut 5 bases from V and 6 bases from J, with 13 bases between. Germline CDR1 is SGHAT and CDR2 is FQDESV (reference sequence). CDR3 residues: CASSPGGWKTQYF. The CDR3 DNA sequence: TGTGCCAGCAGCCCCGGGGGATGGAAGACCCAGTACTTC.